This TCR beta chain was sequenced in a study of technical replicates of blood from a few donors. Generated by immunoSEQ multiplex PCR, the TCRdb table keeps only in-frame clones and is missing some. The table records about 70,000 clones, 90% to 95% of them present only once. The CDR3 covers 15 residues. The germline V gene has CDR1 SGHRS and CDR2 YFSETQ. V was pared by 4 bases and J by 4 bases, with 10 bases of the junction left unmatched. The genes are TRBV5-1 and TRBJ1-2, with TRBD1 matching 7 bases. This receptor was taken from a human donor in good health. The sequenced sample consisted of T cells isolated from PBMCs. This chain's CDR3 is CASSPWDRLPYGYTF. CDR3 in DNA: TGCGCCAGCAGCCCTTGGGACAGACTACCCTATGGCTACACCTTC.